This TCR beta chain is drawn from a study of blood T cell repertoires in COVID-19. Cohorts were assigned according to the clinical history that participants reported. Germline CDR1 and CDR2: SGHNT and YYREEE (reference sequence). This CDR3 spans 15 amino acids. The V end was cut by 4 bases, the J end by 3 bases, with 13 bases between. The protocol was immunoSEQ multiplex PCR, while the TCRdb copy is restricted to in-frame clones and leaves out a portion. The sample consists of about 260,000 clones, around four fifths of them appearing once. This sequence originates from a man under 40 with acute COVID-19. Material: PBMCs or T cells enriched from blood (not recorded which). The chain carries TRBV5-4 and TRBJ1-4; tentative D call: TRBD1 (5 bases). CDR3 residues: CASSPSRGANEKLFF. The CDR3 coding sequence is TGTGCCAGCAGCCCCTCTCGGGGGGCTAATGAAAAACTGTTTTTT.